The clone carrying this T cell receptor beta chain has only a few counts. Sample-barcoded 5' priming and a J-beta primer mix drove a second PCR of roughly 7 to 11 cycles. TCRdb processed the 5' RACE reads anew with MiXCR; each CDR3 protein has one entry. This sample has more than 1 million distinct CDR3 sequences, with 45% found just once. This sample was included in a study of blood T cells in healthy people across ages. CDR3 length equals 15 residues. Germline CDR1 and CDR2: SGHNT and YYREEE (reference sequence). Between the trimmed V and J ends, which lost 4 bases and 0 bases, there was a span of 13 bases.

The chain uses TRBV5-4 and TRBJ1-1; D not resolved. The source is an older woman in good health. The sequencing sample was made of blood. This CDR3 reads CASSPDRIMNTEAFF. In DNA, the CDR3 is TGTGCCAGCAGCCCTGATAGGATCATGAACACTGAAGCTTTCTTT.